The rows below give T cell receptor beta chains drawn from one sample of a study of CD8 T cells in ankylosing spondylitis. TCRdb reprocessed the 5' RACE reads via MiXCR and lists one record per CDR3 protein. The sample records roughly 230,000 distinct CDR3 sequences, over 7% being singletons. Input material: blood, either unsorted or a sorted T cell fraction (not recorded which). Receptor source: a female donor with ankylosing spondylitis or in good health (not recorded which). The CDR3 runs from the conserved cysteine through the conserved F or W. Each record gives: CDR3 length, clone size, V gene, D gene, J gene, CDR3 DNA, CDR3 protein. The D gene is left open where the match is weak. Rows give clone size only sometimes, using once, few, many, or a class for an expanded clone.

17,many,TRBV5-1,TRBD1,TRBJ1-1,TGCGCCAGCAGCTTGACCTCTCCCATGGACAGGGGTACTGAAGCTTTCTTT,CASSLTSPMDRGTEAFF
14,.,TRBV20-1,TRBD1,TRBJ1-2,TGCAGTGCAAAGGGGGACAGGGGTTCCAGGGGCTACACCTTC,CSAKGDRGSRGYTF
13,many,TRBV12-3/TRBV12-4,TRBD1,TRBJ1-6,TGTGCCAGCAAGACAGGGAAACGATCACCCCTCCACTTT,CASKTGKRSPLHF
12,many,TRBV5-8,.,TRBJ1-1,TGTGCCAGCAGCTTATTGGACGGGAAAGCTTTCTTT,CASSLLDGKAFF
14,few,TRBV15,.,TRBJ1-3,TGTGCCACCAGCAGAGAGGGGAATGGAAACACCATATATTTT,CATSREGNGNTIYF
13,.,TRBV7-9,.,TRBJ2-7,TGTGCCAGCAGCTCCGGGGTCCTCTACGAGCAGTACTTC,CASSSGVLYEQYF
18,many,TRBV4-2,.,TRBJ1-5,TGTGCCAGCAGCCAAGATTCAGGTGGTTCGAGGGGATATCAGCCCCAGCATTTT,CASSQDSGGSRGYQPQHF
13,many,TRBV12-3/TRBV12-4,.,TRBJ2-3,TGTGCCAGCCATAAGGCGGGCACAGATACGCAGTATTTT,CASHKAGTDTQYF
14,many,TRBV7-6,TRBD1,TRBJ2-7,TGTGCCAGCAGCTTGGGGGATAGGGGGCGGGAGCAGTACTTC,CASSLGDRGREQYF
16,few,TRBV5-6,TRBD1,TRBJ2-1,TGTGCCAGCAGCCTAAGACAGGGGAATTCCTACAATGAGCAGTTCTTC,CASSLRQGNSYNEQFF
13,many,TRBV12-3/TRBV12-4,.,TRBJ2-7,TGTGCCAGCAGTTTAAAACAGGGCGGCGAGCAGTACTTC,CASSLKQGGEQYF
13,many,TRBV27,.,TRBJ2-1,TGTGCCGTCAGGGGACCCCTTAACAATGAGCAGTTCTTC,CAVRGPLNNEQFF
15,many,TRBV7-8,.,TRBJ2-7,TGTGCCAGCAGCTTAGGAGGCGGGATTTCTTACGAGCAGTACTTC,CASSLGGGISYEQYF
13,many,TRBV6-1,.,TRBJ2-2,TGTGCCAGCACCTCGGAGAGGGCCAGGGAGCTGTTTTTT,CASTSERARELFF
14,.,TRBV28,.,TRBJ1-2,TGTGCCAGCAGTTTAAGGCCAGCTAACTATGGCTACACCTTC,CASSLRPANYGYTF
14,many,TRBV5-1,TRBD1,TRBJ2-2,TGCGCCAGCTCCGGGACAGCCAACACCGGGGAGCTGTTTTTT,CASSGTANTGELFF
15,many,TRBV15,TRBD2,TRBJ2-1,TGTGCCACCAGCAAGGGCCGGACTAGCGGAAATGAGCAGTTCTTC,CATSKGRTSGNEQFF
15,many,TRBV20-1,.,TRBJ2-2,TGCAGTGCGTCCCCTCGGGGGTCGGACACCGGGGAGCTGTTTTTT,CSASPRGSDTGELFF
15,.,TRBV27,TRBD1,TRBJ1-5,TGTGCCAGCAGCCGACAGGGGACCACCAATCAGCCCCAGCATTTT,CASSRQGTTNQPQHF
15,few,TRBV6-1,TRBD2,TRBJ2-3,TGTGCCAGCAGTCGTAGCGGGATTGGGGGGGATACGCAGTATTTT,CASSRSGIGGDTQYF
12,many,TRBV20-1,.,TRBJ2-5,TGCAGTGCTAGTGGGGCGAAAGAGACCCAGTACTTC,CSASGAKETQYF
15,many,TRBV4-2,.,TRBJ2-2,TGTGCCAGCAGACCGGTAGGGGAGAGGTCCGGGGAGCTGTTTTTT,CASRPVGERSGELFF